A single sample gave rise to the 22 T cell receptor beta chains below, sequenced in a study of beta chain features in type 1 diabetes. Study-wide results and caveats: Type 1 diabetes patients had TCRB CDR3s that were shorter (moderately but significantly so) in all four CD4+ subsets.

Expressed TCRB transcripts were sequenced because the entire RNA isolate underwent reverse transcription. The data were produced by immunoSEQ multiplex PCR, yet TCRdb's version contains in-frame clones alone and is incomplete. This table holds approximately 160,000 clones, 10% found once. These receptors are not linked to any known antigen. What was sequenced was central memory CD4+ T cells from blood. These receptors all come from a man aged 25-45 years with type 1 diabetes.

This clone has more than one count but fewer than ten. The CDR3 loop reads CASSAPSGSSYEQYF. CDR3 in DNA: TGTGCCAGCAGTGCCCCTAGCGGTAGCTCCTACGAGCAGTACTTC. V usage is TRBV28 and J usage is TRBJ2-7; 7 positions agree with TRBD2. The V gene's germline CDR1 is MDHEN and CDR2 SYDVKM. With 5 bases clipped from V and 0 bases from J, the junction kept 7 bases outside the gene matches. The CDR3 is 15 residues long. The full variable domain, in which reference TRBV28 and TRBJ2-7 provide the parts outside the CDR3, is DVKVTQSSRYLVKRTGEKVFLECVQDMDHENMFWYRQDPGLGLRLIYFSYDVKMKEKGDIPEGYSVSREKKERFSLILESASTNQTSMYLCASSAPSGSSYEQYFGPGTRLTVT.

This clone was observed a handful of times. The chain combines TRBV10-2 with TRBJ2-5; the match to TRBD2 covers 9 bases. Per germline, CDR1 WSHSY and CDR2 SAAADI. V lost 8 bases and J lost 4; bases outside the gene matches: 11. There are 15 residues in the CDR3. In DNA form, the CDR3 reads TGCGCCAGCCCAATTAGCGGGAGAGGGGCAGAGACCCAGTACTTC. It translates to CASPISGRGAETQYF.

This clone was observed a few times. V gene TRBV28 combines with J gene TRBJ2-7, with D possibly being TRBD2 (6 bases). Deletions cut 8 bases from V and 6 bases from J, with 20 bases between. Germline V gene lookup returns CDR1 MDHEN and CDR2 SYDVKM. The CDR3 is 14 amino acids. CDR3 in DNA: TGTGCCAGCGTTACAAGCGAGCGGGTAAGCGAGCAGTACTTC. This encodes CASVTSERVSEQYF.

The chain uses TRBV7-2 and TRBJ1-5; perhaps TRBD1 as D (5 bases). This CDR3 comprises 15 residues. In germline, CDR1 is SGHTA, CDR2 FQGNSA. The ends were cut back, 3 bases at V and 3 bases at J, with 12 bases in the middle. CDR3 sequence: CASSLRGGNNQPQHF. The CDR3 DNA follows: TGTGCCAGCAGCTTGAGGGGAGGTAACAATCAGCCCCAGCATTTT.

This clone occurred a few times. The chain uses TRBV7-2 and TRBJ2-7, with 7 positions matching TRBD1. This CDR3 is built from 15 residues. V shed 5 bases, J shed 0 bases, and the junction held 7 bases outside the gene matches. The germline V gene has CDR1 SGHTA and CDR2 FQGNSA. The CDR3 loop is CASSPFRDSSYEQYF. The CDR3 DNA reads TGTGCCAGCAGCCCGTTCCGGGACAGCTCCTACGAGCAGTACTTC.

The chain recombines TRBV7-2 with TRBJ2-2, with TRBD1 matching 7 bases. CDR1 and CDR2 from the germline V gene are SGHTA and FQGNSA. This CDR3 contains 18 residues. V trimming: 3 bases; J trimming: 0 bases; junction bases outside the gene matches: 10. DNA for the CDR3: TGTGCCAGCAGCTTTATTCGAACCGGGACAGCGAACACCGGGGAGCTGTTTTTT. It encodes CASSFIRTGTANTGELFF.

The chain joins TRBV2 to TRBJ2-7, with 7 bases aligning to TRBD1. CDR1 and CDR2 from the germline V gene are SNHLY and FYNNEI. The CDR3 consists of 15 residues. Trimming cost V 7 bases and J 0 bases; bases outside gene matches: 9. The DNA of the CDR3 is TGTGCCAGCAAACTCCGAAGACAGGGCTCCTACGAGCAGTACTTC. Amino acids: CASKLRRQGSYEQYF.

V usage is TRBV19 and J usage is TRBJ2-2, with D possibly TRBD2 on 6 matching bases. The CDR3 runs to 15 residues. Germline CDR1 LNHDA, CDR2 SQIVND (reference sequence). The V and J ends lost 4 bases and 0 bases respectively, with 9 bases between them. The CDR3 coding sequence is TGTGCCAGTAGTAGGTCGGGGGCGAACACCGGGGAGCTGTTTTTT. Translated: CASSRSGANTGELFF.

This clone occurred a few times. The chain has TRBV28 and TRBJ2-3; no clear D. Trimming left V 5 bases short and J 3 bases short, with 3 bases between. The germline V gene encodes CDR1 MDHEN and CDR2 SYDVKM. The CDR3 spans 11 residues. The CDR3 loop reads CASSPTDTQYF. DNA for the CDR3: TGTGCCAGCAGTCCGACAGATACGCAGTATTTT.

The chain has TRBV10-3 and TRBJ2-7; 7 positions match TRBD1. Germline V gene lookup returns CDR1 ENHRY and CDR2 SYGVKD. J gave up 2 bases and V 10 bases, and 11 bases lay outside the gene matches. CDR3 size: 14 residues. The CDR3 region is CATLDRVKTYEQYF. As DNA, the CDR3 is TGTGCCACCCTAGACAGGGTGAAAACCTACGAGCAGTACTTC.

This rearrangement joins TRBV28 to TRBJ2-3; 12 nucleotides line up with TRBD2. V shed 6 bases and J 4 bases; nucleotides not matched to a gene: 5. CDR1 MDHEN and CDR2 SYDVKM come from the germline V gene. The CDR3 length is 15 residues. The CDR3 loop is CASSHLAGGADTQYF. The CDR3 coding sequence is TGTGCCAGCAGCCACCTAGCGGGAGGGGCAGATACGCAGTATTTT.

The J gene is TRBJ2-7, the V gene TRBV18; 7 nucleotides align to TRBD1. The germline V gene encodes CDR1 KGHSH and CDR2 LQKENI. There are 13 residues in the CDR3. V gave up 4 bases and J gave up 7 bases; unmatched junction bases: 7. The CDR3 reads CASSRDSLGEQYF. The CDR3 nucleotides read TGTGCCAGCTCACGGGACAGTTTGGGGGAGCAGTACTTC.

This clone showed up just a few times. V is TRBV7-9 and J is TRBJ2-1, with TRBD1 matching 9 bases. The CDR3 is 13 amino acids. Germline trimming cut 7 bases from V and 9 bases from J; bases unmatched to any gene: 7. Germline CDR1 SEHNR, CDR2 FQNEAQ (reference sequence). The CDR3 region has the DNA TGTGCCAGCACCGGGACAGGGATCCCTGAGCAGTTCTTC. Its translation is CASTGTGIPEQFF.

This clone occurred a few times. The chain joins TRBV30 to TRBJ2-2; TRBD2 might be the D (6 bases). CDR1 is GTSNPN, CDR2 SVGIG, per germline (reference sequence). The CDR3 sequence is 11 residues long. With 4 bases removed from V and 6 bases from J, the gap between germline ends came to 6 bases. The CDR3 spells CAWTGAGELFF. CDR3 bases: TGTGCCTGGACGGGGGCCGGGGAGCTGTTTTTT.

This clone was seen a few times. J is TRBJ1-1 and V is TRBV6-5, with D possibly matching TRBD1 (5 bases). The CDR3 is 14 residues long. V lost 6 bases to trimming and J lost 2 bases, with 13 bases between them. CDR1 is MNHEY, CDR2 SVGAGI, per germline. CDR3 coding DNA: TGTGCCAGCAGCCTCGCTGACAGTAACACTGAAGCTTTCTTT. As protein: CASSLADSNTEAFF.

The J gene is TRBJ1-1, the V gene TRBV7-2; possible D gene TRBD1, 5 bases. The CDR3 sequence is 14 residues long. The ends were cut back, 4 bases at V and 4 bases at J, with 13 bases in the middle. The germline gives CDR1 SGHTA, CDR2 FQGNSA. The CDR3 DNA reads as TGTGCCAGCAGCTCGCAGCGGGGCGGCACTGAAGCTTTCTTT. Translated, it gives CASSSQRGGTEAFF. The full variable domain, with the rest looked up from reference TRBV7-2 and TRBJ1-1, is GAGVSQSPSNKVTEKGKDVELRCDPISGHTALYWYRQSLGQGLEFLIYFQGNSAPDKSGLPSDRFSAERTGGSVSTLTIQRTQQEDSAVYLCASSSQRGGTEAFFGQGTRLTVV.

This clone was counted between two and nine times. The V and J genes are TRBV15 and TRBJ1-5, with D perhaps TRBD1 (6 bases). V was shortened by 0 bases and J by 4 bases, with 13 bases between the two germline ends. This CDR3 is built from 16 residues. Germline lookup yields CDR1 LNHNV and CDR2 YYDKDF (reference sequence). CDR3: CATSRDPDRSNQPQHF. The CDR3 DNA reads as TGTGCCACCAGCAGAGACCCCGACAGGAGTAATCAGCCCCAGCATTTT. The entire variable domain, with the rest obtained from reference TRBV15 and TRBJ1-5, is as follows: DAMVIQNPRYQVTQFGKPVTLSCSQTLNHNVMYWYQQKSSQAPKLLFHYYDKDFNNEADTPDNFQSRRPNTSFCFLDIRSPGLGDTAMYLCATSRDPDRSNQPQHFGDGTRLSIL.

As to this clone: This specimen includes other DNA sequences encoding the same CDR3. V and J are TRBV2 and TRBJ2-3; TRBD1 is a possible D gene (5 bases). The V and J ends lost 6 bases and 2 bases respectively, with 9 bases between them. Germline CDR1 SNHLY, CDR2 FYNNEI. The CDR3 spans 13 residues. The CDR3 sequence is CASRGRYTDTQYF. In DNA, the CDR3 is TGTGCCAGCAGGGGGCGCTACACAGATACGCAGTATTTT. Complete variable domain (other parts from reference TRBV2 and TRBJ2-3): EPEVTQTPSHQVTQMGQEVILRCVPISNHLYFYWYRQILGQKVEFLVSFYNNEISEKSEIFDDQFSVERPDGSNFTLKIRSTKLEDSAMYFCASRGRYTDTQYFGPGTRLTVL.

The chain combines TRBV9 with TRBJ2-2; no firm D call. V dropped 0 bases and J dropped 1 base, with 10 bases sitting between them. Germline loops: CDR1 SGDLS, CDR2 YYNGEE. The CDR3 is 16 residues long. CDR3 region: CASSVGLGWNTGELFF. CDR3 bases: TGTGCCAGCAGCGTAGGACTCGGGTGGAACACCGGGGAGCTGTTTTTT.

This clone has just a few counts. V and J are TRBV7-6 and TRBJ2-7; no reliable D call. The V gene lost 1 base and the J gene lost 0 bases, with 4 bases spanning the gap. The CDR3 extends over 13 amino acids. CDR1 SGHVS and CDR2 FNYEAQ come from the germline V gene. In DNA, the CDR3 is TGTGCCAGCAGCTTAGAGCTCTCCTACGAGCAGTACTTC. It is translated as CASSLELSYEQYF. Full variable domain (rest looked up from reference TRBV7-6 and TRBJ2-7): GAGVSQSPRYKVTKRGQDVALRCDPISGHVSLYWYRQALGQGPEFLTYFNYEAQQDKSGLPNDRFSAERPEGSISTLTIQRTEQRDSAMYRCASSLELSYEQYFGPGTRLTVT.

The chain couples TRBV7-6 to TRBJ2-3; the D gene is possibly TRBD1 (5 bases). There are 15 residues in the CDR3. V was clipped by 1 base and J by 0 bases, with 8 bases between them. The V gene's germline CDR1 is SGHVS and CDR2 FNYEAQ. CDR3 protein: CASSLEGASTDTQYF. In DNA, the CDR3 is TGTGCCAGCAGCTTAGAAGGGGCGAGCACAGATACGCAGTATTTT. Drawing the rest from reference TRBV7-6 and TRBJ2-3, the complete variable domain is GAGVSQSPRYKVTKRGQDVALRCDPISGHVSLYWYRQALGQGPEFLTYFNYEAQQDKSGLPNDRFSAERPEGSISTLTIQRTEQRDSAMYRCASSLEGASTDTQYFGPGTRLTVL.

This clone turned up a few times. The CDR3 loop reads CGTGVEKLFF. CDR3 in DNA: TGTGGGACAGGGGTTGAAAAACTGTTTTTT. The chain links TRBV28 to TRBJ1-4; 9 bases map to TRBD1. Germline values: CDR1 MDHEN, CDR2 SYDVKM. This CDR3 is 10 amino acids long.